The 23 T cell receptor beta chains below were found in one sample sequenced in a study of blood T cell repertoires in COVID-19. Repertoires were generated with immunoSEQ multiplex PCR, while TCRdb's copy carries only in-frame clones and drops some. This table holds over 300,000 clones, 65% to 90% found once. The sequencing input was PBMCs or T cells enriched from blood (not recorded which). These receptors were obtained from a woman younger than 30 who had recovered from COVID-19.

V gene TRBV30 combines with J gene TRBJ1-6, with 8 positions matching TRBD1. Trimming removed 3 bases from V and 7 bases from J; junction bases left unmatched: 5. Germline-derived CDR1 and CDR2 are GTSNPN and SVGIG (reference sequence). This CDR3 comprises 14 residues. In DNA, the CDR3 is TGTGCCTGGAGCCAGGGGGCAAGGAATTCACCCCTCCACTTT. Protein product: CAWSQGARNSPLHF.

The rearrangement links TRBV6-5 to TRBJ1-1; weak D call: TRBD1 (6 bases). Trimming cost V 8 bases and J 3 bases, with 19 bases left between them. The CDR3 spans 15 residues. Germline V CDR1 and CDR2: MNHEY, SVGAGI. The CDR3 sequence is CASSGRGGLDTEAFF. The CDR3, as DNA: TGTGCCAGCTCCGGTCGGGGGGGCCTGGACACTGAAGCTTTCTTT.

The CDR3 is CAWSGTGEGKAFF. DNA for the CDR3: TGTGCCTGGAGTGGGACAGGGGAAGGGAAAGCTTTCTTT. V usage is TRBV30 and J usage is TRBJ1-1; 9 positions agree with TRBD1. After removal of 1 base from V and 9 bases from J, the junction contained 6 bases not matched to a gene. This CDR3 comprises 13 residues. CDR1 is GTSNPN and CDR2 is SVGIG in the germline V gene (reference sequence).

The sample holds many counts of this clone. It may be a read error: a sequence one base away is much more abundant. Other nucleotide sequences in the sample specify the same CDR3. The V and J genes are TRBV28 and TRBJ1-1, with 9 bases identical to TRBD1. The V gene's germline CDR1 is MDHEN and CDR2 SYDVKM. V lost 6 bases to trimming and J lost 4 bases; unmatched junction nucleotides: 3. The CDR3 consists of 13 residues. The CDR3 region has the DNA TGTGCCAGCAGATTGACAGGGGGCACTGAAGCTTTCTTT. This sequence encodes CASRLTGGTEAFF.

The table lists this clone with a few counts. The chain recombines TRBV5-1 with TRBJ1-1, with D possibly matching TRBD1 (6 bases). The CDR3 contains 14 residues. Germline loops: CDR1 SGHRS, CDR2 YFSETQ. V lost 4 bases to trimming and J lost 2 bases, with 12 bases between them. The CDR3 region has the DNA TGCGCCAGCAGCCCCGGGACACTCAACACTGAAGCTTTCTTT. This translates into CASSPGTLNTEAFF.

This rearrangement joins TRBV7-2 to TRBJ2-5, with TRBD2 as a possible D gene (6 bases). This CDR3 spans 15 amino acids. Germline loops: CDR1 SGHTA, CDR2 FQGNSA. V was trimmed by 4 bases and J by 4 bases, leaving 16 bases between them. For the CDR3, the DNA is TGTGCCAGCAGCTCATTCGGGAGTAGGGGAGAGACCCAGTACTTC. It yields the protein CASSSFGSRGETQYF.

In nucleotides, the CDR3 is TGTGCCAGCAGCTTACTTCCAGGGGTGAACACTGAAGCTTTCTTT. Its protein product is CASSLLPGVNTEAFF. The V gene is TRBV11-2, the J gene TRBJ1-1, with D possibly matching TRBD1 (6 bases). Germline CDR1 is SGHAT and CDR2 is FQNNGV. This CDR3 spans 15 amino acids. V was cut by 2 bases and J by 0 bases, with 10 bases left in between.

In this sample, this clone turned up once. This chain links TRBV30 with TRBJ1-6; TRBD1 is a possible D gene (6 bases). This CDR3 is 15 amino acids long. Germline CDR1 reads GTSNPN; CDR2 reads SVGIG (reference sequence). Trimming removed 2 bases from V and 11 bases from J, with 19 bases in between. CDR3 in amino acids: CAWSRGGTVMTPLHF. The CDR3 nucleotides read TGTGCCTGGAGTAGGGGGGGGACGGTTATGACACCCCTCCACTTT.

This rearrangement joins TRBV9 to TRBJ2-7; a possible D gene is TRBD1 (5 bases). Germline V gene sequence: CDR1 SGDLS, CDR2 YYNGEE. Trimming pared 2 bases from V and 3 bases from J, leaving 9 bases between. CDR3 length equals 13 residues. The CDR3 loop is CASSVDSHYEQYF. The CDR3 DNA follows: TGTGCCAGCAGCGTTGACAGCCACTACGAGCAGTACTTC.

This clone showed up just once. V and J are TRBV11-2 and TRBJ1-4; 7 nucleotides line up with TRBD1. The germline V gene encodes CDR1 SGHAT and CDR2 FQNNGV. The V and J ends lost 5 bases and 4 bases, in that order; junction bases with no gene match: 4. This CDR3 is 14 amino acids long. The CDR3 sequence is CASSINRGNEKLFF. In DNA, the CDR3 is TGTGCCAGCAGCATTAACAGGGGTAATGAAAAACTGTTTTTT. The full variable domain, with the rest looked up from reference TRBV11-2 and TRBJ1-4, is EAGVAQSPRYKIIEKRQSVAFWCNPISGHATLYWYQQILGQGPKLLIQFQNNGVVDDSQLPKDRFSAERLKGVDSTLKIQPAKLEDSAVYLCASSINRGNEKLFFGSGTQLSVL.

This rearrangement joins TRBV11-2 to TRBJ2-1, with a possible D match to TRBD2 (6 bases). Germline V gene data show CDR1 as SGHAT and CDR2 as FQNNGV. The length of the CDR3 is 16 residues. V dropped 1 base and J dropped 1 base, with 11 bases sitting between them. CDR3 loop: CASSLVTGGSYNEQFF. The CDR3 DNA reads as TGTGCCAGCAGCTTAGTGACCGGGGGATCCTACAATGAGCAGTTCTTC.

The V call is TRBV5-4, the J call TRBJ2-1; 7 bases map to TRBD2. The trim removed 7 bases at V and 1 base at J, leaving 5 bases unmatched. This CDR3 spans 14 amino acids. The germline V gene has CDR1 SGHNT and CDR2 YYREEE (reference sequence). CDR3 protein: CASAQGGSYNEQFF. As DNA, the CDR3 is TGTGCCAGCGCTCAGGGAGGGTCCTACAATGAGCAGTTCTTC. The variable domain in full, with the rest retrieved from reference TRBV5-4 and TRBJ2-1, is ETGVTQSPTHLIKTRGQQVTLRCSSQSGHNTVSWYQQALGQGPQFIFQYYREEENGRGNFPPRFSGLQFPNYSSELNVNALELDDSALYLCASAQGGSYNEQFFGPGTRLTVL.

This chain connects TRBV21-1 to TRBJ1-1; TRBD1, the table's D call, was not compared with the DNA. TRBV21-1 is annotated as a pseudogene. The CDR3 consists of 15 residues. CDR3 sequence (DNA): TGTGCCAGCAGCAAGTCCGACAGGGAGGACACTGAAGCTTTCTTT. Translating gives CASSKSDREDTEAFF.

The CDR3 sequence is CASSPPGTGGTDTQYF. The CDR3 region has the DNA TGTGCCAGCAGCCCACCCGGGACAGGCGGGACAGATACGCAGTATTTT. This chain links TRBV5-6 with TRBJ2-3; 8 bases fit TRBD1. The CDR3 runs 16 residues. V lost 4 bases, J lost 3 bases, and 10 bases stayed unmatched. Germline values: CDR1 SGHDT, CDR2 YYEEEE.

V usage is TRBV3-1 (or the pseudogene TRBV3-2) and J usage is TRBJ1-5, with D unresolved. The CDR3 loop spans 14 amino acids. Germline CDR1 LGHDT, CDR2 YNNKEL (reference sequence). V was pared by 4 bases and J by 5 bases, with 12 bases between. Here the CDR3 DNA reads TGTGCCAGCAGCCCTTCAGGTTTCGATCAGCCCCAGCATTTT. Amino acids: CASSPSGFDQPQHF.

The chain's CDR3 is CAWGQNTEAFF. Written as DNA, the CDR3 is TGTGCCTGGGGACAGAACACTGAAGCTTTCTTT. The chain uses TRBV30 and TRBJ1-1; possible D gene TRBD1, 5 bases. The V gene's germline CDR1 is GTSNPN and CDR2 SVGIG (reference sequence). The CDR3 is made up of 11 amino acids. V lost 5 bases and J 1 base, leaving 5 bases between the germline ends.

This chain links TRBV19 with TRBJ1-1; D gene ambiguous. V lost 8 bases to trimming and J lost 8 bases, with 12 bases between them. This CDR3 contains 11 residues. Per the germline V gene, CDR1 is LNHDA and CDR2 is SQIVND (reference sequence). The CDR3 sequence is CASSVLSEAFF. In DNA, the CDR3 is TGTGCCAGTTCAGTCTTGTCCGAAGCTTTCTTT.

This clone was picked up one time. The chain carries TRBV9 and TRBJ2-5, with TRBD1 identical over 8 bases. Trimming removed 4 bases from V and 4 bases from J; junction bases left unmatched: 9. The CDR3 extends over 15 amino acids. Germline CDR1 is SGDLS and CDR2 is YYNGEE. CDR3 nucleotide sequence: TGTGCCAGCAGCTTAAGACAGGGGAGGCGAGAGACCCAGTACTTC. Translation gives CASSLRQGRRETQYF.

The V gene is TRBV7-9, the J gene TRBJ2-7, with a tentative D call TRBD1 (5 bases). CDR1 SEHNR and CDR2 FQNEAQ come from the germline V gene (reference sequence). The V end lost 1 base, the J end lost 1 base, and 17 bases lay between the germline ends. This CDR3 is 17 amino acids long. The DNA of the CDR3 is TGTGCCAGCAGCTTAGGGGGATGGGGCTGGGGATCCTACGAGCAGTACTTC. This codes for CASSLGGWGWGSYEQYF.

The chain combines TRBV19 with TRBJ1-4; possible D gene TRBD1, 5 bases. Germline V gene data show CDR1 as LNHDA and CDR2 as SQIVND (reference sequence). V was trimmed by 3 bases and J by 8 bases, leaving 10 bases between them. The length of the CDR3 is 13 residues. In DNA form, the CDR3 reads TGTGCCAGTAGTATCCGACAGCAGGAAAAACTGTTTTTT. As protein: CASSIRQQEKLFF.

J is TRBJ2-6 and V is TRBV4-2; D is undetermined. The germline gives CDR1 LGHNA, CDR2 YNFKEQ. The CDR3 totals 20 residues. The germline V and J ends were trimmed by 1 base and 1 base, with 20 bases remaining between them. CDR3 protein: CASSQGPLILPRSGANVLTF. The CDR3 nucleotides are TGTGCCAGCAGCCAAGGTCCGCTGATTCTTCCCAGGTCTGGGGCCAACGTCCTGACTTTC.

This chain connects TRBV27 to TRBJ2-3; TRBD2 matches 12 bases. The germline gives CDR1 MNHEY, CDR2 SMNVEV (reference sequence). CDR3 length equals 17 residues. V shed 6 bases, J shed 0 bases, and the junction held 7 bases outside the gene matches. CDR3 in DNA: TGTGCCAGCAGACCCCTCGGGACTAGCGGGAGCACAGATACGCAGTATTTT. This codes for CASRPLGTSGSTDTQYF.

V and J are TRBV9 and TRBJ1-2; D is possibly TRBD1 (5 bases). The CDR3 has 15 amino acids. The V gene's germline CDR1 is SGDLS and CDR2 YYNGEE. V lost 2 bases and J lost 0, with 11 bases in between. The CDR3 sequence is CASSVGHQANYGYTF. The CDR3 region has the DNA TGTGCCAGCAGCGTTGGACATCAAGCTAACTATGGCTACACCTTC.